Each of the 22 T cell receptor beta chains below was sequenced from the same sample in a study of cytomegalovirus exposure and HLA in healthy donors. Researchers ran the PCR with 60 Vbeta and 13 Jbeta primers. This table comes from immunoSEQ multiplex PCR, and its TCRdb copy is limited to in-frame clones, with some not included. The data show about 150,000 clones, with around 82% seen just once and about 5.6% held by the top ten. The sample was PBMCs. The receptors here all came from a woman aged 40 to 50 in good health and CMV-seropositive.

The V call is TRBV5-1, the J call TRBJ2-7; 10 positions agree with TRBD2. Unmatched junction bases numbered 15, after V lost 4 bases and J lost 5 bases. Germline V lookup: CDR1 SGHRS, CDR2 YFSETQ. The CDR3 length is 17 residues. CDR3 sequence reads: CASSPARLSGRRNEQYF. The DNA of the CDR3 is TGCGCCAGCAGCCCTGCCCGGCTTAGCGGGAGGAGGAACGAGCAGTACTTC.

The CDR3 sequence: CSVAGASGISYEQYF. CDR3 sequence (DNA): TGCAGCGTGGCAGGGGCTAGCGGGATTTCCTACGAGCAGTACTTC. The chain links TRBV29-1 to TRBJ2-7; the match to TRBD2 covers 9 bases. This CDR3 has 15 residues. Germline trimming cut 6 bases from V and 1 base from J; bases unmatched to any gene: 10. Germline values: CDR1 SQVTM, CDR2 ANQGSEA.

CDR3 nucleotide sequence: TGTGCCAGCAGCCAAGGTAACGGGGTCGGTCAGCCCCAGCATTTT. Encoded protein: CASSQGNGVGQPQHF. J is TRBJ1-5 and V is TRBV14, with D unresolved. CDR1 SGHDN and CDR2 FVKESK come from the germline V gene. The length of the CDR3 is 15 residues. The V end lost 1 base, the J end lost 6 bases, and 13 bases lay between the germline ends.

V gene TRBV7-3 combines with J gene TRBJ2-1; 9 nucleotides line up with TRBD1. The length of the CDR3 is 16 residues. The V segment lost 4 bases and the J segment 4 bases; nucleotides outside the gene matches: 8. The germline V gene encodes CDR1 SGHTA and CDR2 FQGTGA. The CDR3 is CASSWNRGRGYNEQFF. DNA of the CDR3: TGTGCCAGCAGCTGGAACAGGGGGCGGGGATACAATGAGCAGTTCTTC. Complete variable domain (other parts from reference TRBV7-3 and TRBJ2-1): GAGVSQTPSNKVTEKGKYVELRCDPISGHTALYWYRQSLGQGPEFLIYFQGTGAADDSGLPNDRFFAVRPEGSVSTLKIQRTERGDSAVYLCASSWNRGRGYNEQFFGPGTRLTVL.

This clone occurred a few times. The chain links TRBV29-1 to TRBJ1-2; possible D gene TRBD1, 5 bases. V was shortened by 5 bases and J by 0 bases, with 13 bases between the two germline ends. Germline values: CDR1 SQVTM, CDR2 ANQGSEA. The CDR3 runs to 14 residues. CDR3 protein: CSVQAGGSNYGYTF. CDR3 coding DNA: TGCAGCGTTCAAGCGGGGGGGTCTAACTATGGCTACACCTTC.

For the CDR3, the DNA is TGTGCCTCAACACTGGCGGGCACTTATACGGGGGAGCAGTACTTC. It codes for CASTLAGTYTGEQYF. The chain employs TRBV30 and TRBJ2-5; tentative D call: TRBD2 (6 bases). Germline-derived CDR1 and CDR2 are GTSNPN and SVGIG (reference sequence). This CDR3 has 15 residues. V was shortened by 7 bases and J by 11 bases, with 29 bases between the two germline ends.

The chain joins TRBV9 to TRBJ2-1, with 7 bases identical to TRBD1. This CDR3 is 16 amino acids long. Germline CDR1 is SGDLS and CDR2 is YYNGEE. With 0 bases clipped from V and 9 bases from J, the junction kept 12 bases outside the gene matches. CDR3 loop: CASSVAPDRVRVEQFF. The CDR3 DNA reads as TGTGCCAGCAGCGTAGCTCCCGACAGGGTTAGGGTTGAGCAGTTCTTC. Drawing the rest from reference TRBV9 and TRBJ2-1, the complete variable domain is DSGVTQTPKHLITATGQRVTLRCSPRSGDLSVYWYQQSLDQGLQFLIQYYNGEERAKGNILERFSAQQFPDLHSELNLSSLELGDSALYFCASSVAPDRVRVEQFFGPGTRLTVL.

For this clone: This sample also contains other DNA sequences that code for the same CDR3. This sequence joins TRBV11-2 and TRBJ2-1; the match to TRBD2 covers 11 bases. V dropped 3 bases and J dropped 3; count of bases not matched to a gene: 1. The CDR3 spans 15 residues. Germline CDR1 reads SGHAT; CDR2 reads FQNNGV. The CDR3 reads CASSLGTSGYNEQFF. The DNA for the CDR3 is TGTGCCAGCAGCTTGGGGACTAGCGGCTACAATGAGCAGTTCTTC.

In its sample, this clone was seen a few times. In DNA, the CDR3 is TGTGCCAGCATAGGGACTACCACCTACGAGCAGTACTTC. Translating gives CASIGTTTYEQYF. V and J are TRBV2 and TRBJ2-7; 7 bases align to TRBD2. Trimming took 7 bases from V and 2 from J; bases not matched to a gene: 5. The CDR3 is made up of 13 amino acids. Per the germline V gene, CDR1 is SNHLY and CDR2 is FYNNEI.

This chain joins TRBV4-1 and TRBJ2-7; TRBD2 might be the D (6 bases). V lost 4 bases to trimming and J lost 4 bases, with 14 bases between them. The CDR3 runs 14 residues. Germline values: CDR1 MGHRA, CDR2 YSYEKL. CDR3 DNA sequence: TGCGCCAGCAGCCCACCGGGAGCGAAGTACGAGCAGTACTTC. Residues: CASSPPGAKYEQYF.

The genes are TRBV5-1 and TRBJ2-3; 10 bases line up with TRBD2. The CDR3 is 18 amino acids. V trimming: 0 bases; J trimming: 1 base; junction bases outside the gene matches: 8. The germline gives CDR1 SGHRS, CDR2 YFSETQ. CDR3 residues: CASSLATSGAGGTDTQYF. Written as DNA, the CDR3 is TGCGCCAGCAGCTTGGCCACTAGCGGGGCAGGGGGCACAGATACGCAGTATTTT. Full variable domain (rest looked up from reference TRBV5-1 and TRBJ2-3): KAGVTQTPRYLIKTRGQQVTLSCSPISGHRSVSWYQQTPGQGLQFLFEYFSETQRNKGNFPGRFSGRQFSNSRSEMNVSTLELGDSALYLCASSLATSGAGGTDTQYFGPGTRLTVL.

The genes are TRBV27 and TRBJ2-7; D might be TRBD1 (5 bases). Germline V gene lookup returns CDR1 MNHEY and CDR2 SMNVEV (reference sequence). V was trimmed by 3 bases and J by 1 base, leaving 13 bases between them. CDR3 size: 15 residues. This CDR3 reads CASSLQGGSSYEQYF. Here the CDR3 DNA reads TGTGCCAGCAGTTTGCAGGGCGGATCGTCCTACGAGCAGTACTTC.

The table lists this clone with a count of one. The chain employs TRBV2 and TRBJ2-3; D is unresolved. The CDR3 is made up of 14 amino acids. Trimming removed 11 bases from V and 0 bases from J, with 15 bases in between. Germline V lookup: CDR1 SNHLY, CDR2 FYNNEI. CDR3 protein: CASALHRSTDTQYF. The CDR3 nucleotides are TGTGCCTCCGCGCTCCACCGTAGCACAGATACGCAGTATTTT.

V usage is TRBV5-4 and J usage is TRBJ1-1; 7 positions agree with TRBD1. The CDR3 runs to 15 residues. V was pared by 2 bases and J by 2 bases, with 6 bases of the junction left unmatched. Germline lookup yields CDR1 SGHNT and CDR2 YYREEE (reference sequence). Written as DNA, the CDR3 is TGTGCCAGCAGCTTTATAGACAGGGTTAACACTGAAGCTTTCTTT. This encodes CASSFIDRVNTEAFF.

V gene TRBV7-2 combines with J gene TRBJ2-4; 8 bases map to TRBD1. This CDR3 comprises 16 residues. After removal of 5 bases from V and 6 bases from J, the junction contained 12 bases not matched to a gene. Germline V gene lookup returns CDR1 SGHTA and CDR2 FQGNSA. The CDR3 here is CASSLSPGQDRNIQYF. DNA for the CDR3: TGTGCCAGCAGCCTTTCTCCGGGACAGGACAGAAACATTCAGTACTTC.

This clone was seen more than once but under ten times. The chain couples TRBV29-1 to TRBJ1-2; no definite D call. Germline-derived CDR1 and CDR2 are SQVTM and ANQGSEA. The CDR3 extends over 14 amino acids. The ends were cut back, 5 bases at V and 4 bases at J, with 17 bases in the middle. The CDR3 DNA reads as TGCAGCGTTCTTCCGGAGGACGGGTCCTATGGCTACACCTTC. This encodes CSVLPEDGSYGYTF. The entire variable domain, with the rest obtained from reference TRBV29-1 and TRBJ1-2, is as follows: SAVISQKPSRDICQRGTSLTIQCQVDSQVTMMFWYRQQPGQSLTLIATANQGSEATYESGFVIDKFPISRPNLTFSTLTVSNMSPEDSSIYLCSVLPEDGSYGYTFGSGTRLTVV.

CDR3 coding DNA: TGTGCCAGCCTGGGACAGGGCGTCTACAATGAGCAGTTCTTC. It specifies CASLGQGVYNEQFF. The chain carries TRBV7-9 and TRBJ2-1; 9 bases match TRBD1. This CDR3 comprises 14 residues. Germline CDR1 is SEHNR and CDR2 is FQNEAQ (reference sequence). J was trimmed by 3 bases and V by 8 bases; bases with no gene match: 5.

This rearrangement joins TRBV19 to TRBJ2-7; D may be TRBD2 (5 bases). This CDR3 spans 14 amino acids. The V gene's germline CDR1 is LNHDA and CDR2 SQIVND (reference sequence). The germline V and J ends were trimmed by 7 bases and 1 base, with 14 bases remaining between them. The CDR3 DNA follows: TGTGCCAGTAATGGTCGAGGGAAGTCCTACGAGCAGTACTTC. Translation gives CASNGRGKSYEQYF. Filled out from reference TRBV19 and TRBJ2-7, the complete variable domain reads DGGITQSPKYLFRKEGQNVTLSCEQNLNHDAMYWYRQDPGQGLRLIYYSQIVNDFQKGDIAEGYSVSREKKESFPLTVTSAQKNPTAFYLCASNGRGKSYEQYFGPGTRLTVT.

The gene calls are TRBV6-1 and TRBJ2-7, with D uncertain. V was pared by 2 bases and J by 2 bases, with 7 bases between. Germline-derived CDR1 and CDR2 are MNHNS and SASEGT. The CDR3 consists of 13 residues. As DNA, the CDR3 is TGTGCCAGCAGTGAACGACACACCTACGAGCAGTACTTC. Amino acid sequence: CASSERHTYEQYF.

The chain carries TRBV28 and TRBJ1-3, with D tentatively TRBD1 (6 bases). CDR3 size: 14 residues. CDR1 MDHEN and CDR2 SYDVKM come from the germline V gene. Trimming took 8 bases from V and 2 from J, leaving 13 bases between them. Here the CDR3 reads CASQGGGAGNTIYF. CDR3 bases: TGTGCCAGCCAAGGAGGGGGGGCTGGAAACACCATATATTTT.

The genes are TRBV28 and TRBJ1-4, with a weak D call TRBD1 (5 bases). The CDR3 totals 14 residues. V was pared by 3 bases and J by 3 bases, with 8 bases between. Looked up from germline, CDR1 is MDHEN and CDR2 is SYDVKM. CDR3 DNA sequence: TGTGCCAGCAGTTTGGGGGGGGCTAATGAAAAACTGTTTTTT. The encoded protein is CASSLGGANEKLFF.

This clone was seen a single time. V usage is TRBV7-3 and J usage is TRBJ1-1; D may be TRBD1 (5 bases). Deletions cut 5 bases from V and 0 bases from J, with 10 bases between. Germline V gene sequence: CDR1 SGHTA, CDR2 FQGTGA. The CDR3 consists of 14 residues. CDR3: CASSLGGVNTEAFF. For the CDR3, the DNA is TGTGCCAGCAGCCTTGGGGGGGTGAACACTGAAGCTTTCTTT.